This paragraph reports one T cell receptor beta chain. The antigen remains unidentified. The cDNA of both the TCRalpha and TCRbeta chains was subjected to two nested PCRs of 16 and 9 cycles. TCRdb re-called the 5' RACE reads; one entry per CDR3 protein, DNA not given. This sample contains tens of thousands of distinct CDR3 sequences. The data derive from a study of monozygotic twins with inflammatory bowel disease. CDR3 length: 12 amino acids. Germline V gene sequence: CDR1 SGDLS, CDR2 YYNGEE. Findings of the study overall: Reduced clonotype sharing with other individuals was observed in IBD patients relative to healthy twins, especially with disease activity.

This sequence joins TRBV9 and TRBJ1-5. The material sequenced was blood. The sequence came from a human donor with ulcerative colitis or Crohn's disease, or a healthy co-twin of an affected twin (not recorded which). CDR3 protein: CASSAAGGPQHF.